This is a list of T cell receptor beta chains from one sample in a study of blood T cell repertoires in COVID-19. TCRdb keeps only in-frame clones here, not all; method: immunoSEQ multiplex PCR. The sample comprises roughly 180,000 clones, around 94% of which are singletons, and around 0.8% rests with the top ten. Sequenced sample: peripheral blood. These receptors were taken from a man aged 25-45 years with COVID-19, enrolled during active disease. CDR3s include the opening cysteine and the closing phenylalanine or tryptophan. A D gene is named only where the DNA matches it firmly. Part of the rows lack a size; the others show once, few, many or a class for expanded clones.

J gene,D gene,V gene,clone size,CDR3 DNA,CDR3 protein
TRBJ1-2,.,TRBV2,.,TGTGCCAGCAGGGCAGGGTCATTTGGCTACACCTTC,CASRAGSFGYTF
TRBJ1-3,TRBD1,TRBV27,.,TGTGCCAGCAGTGCCAACAGGGGAACAGGAAACACCATATATTTT,CASSANRGTGNTIYF
TRBJ2-7,.,TRBV30,.,TGTGCCTGGAGTGTCGTAGGGGGATGGGACGAGCAGTACTTC,CAWSVVGGWDEQYF
TRBJ1-6,.,TRBV7-2,.,TGTGCCAGCAGCCCATCCGGGGGATGGGATTCACCCCTCCACTTT,CASSPSGGWDSPLHF
TRBJ2-5,.,TRBV5-1,.,TGCGCCAGCAGCTTGGAGGCCAGGGGAGTAGAGGAGACCCAGTACTTC,CASSLEARGVEETQYF
TRBJ1-1,.,TRBV7-9,once,TGTGCCTTTAACAGGATGAACACTGAAGCTTTCTTT,CAFNRMNTEAFF
TRBJ1-5,.,TRBV19,once,TGTGCCAGTAGTATATGGCGGGGTGGGGGAAATCAGCCCCAGCATTTT,CASSIWRGGGNQPQHF
TRBJ2-1,.,TRBV6-5,.,TGTGCCAGCAGTCAATTCAGGGTGCATGAGCAGTTCTTC,CASSQFRVHEQFF
TRBJ1-1,TRBD1,TRBV7-9,.,TGTGCCAGCAGCCCAGGGACAGGGCTGCTTGCTGGGGCTTTCTTT,CASSPGTGLLAGAFF
TRBJ1-2,.,TRBV19,.,TGTGCCAGTAGTGCGACACCTAACTATGGCTACACCTTC,CASSATPNYGYTF
TRBJ1-2,TRBD1,TRBV6-4,.,TGTGCCAGCAGTCCCCGTCTAAACAGGGGTGCTAACTATGGCTACACCTTC,CASSPRLNRGANYGYTF
TRBJ1-3,.,TRBV11-3,few,TGTGCCAGCAGCTTTGACAGCGGAAACACCATATATTTT,CASSFDSGNTIYF
TRBJ1-1,.,TRBV29-1,.,TGCAGCGTGTATGGACAGACGAACACTGAAGCTTTCTTT,CSVYGQTNTEAFF
TRBJ2-5,.,TRBV7-9,.,TGTGCCAGCAGCTTATTCGGGGGGCCCACGTACCAAGAGACCCAGTACTTC,CASSLFGGPTYQETQYF
TRBJ2-1,.,TRBV27,.,TGTGCCAGCAGCCGGGGCAATGAGCAGTTCTTC,CASSRGNEQFF
TRBJ2-5,.,TRBV27,.,TGTGCCAGCAGGCGTATCGGGGACATCCAAGAGACCCAGTACTTC,CASRRIGDIQETQYF
TRBJ2-7,.,TRBV12-5,once,TGTGCTAGTGGTTTTGAGGGAGTCGAGCAGTACTTC,CASGFEGVEQYF
TRBJ1-2,TRBD1,TRBV6-4,.,TGTGCCAGCAGTGACTCTGGACAGGGGATCTATGGCTACACCTTC,CASSDSGQGIYGYTF
TRBJ1-3,TRBD1,TRBV6-5,.,TGTGCCAGCAGTTACTCGAGACAGGGAGGAAACACCATATATTTT,CASSYSRQGGNTIYF
TRBJ1-3,TRBD1,TRBV6-5,.,TGTGCCAGCAGACTGGGACAGGGGTCTGGAAACACCATATATTTT,CASRLGQGSGNTIYF
TRBJ2-2,TRBD1,TRBV7-2,.,TGTGCCAGCAGCTATTCAGGGGGATTCGGGGAGCTGTTTTTT,CASSYSGGFGELFF
TRBJ2-5,TRBD2,TRBV7-9,.,TGTGCCAGCAGCACTAGCGGGGCCCAAGAGACCCAGTACTTC,CASSTSGAQETQYF
TRBJ1-2,TRBD1,TRBV10-1,.,TGCGCCAGCAGTGAGCCGAGGGACAGGGAGGGTGGCTACACCTTC,CASSEPRDREGGYTF
TRBJ2-5,TRBD1,TRBV7-6,.,TGTGCCAGCAGTCACAGACCCGGGACAGGGCAGTTGGCCCAGTACTTC,CASSHRPGTGQLAQYF
TRBJ1-4,.,TRBV6-5,.,TGTGCCAGCAGCCCGCGGGGGGATGAAAAACTGTTTTTT,CASSPRGDEKLFF
TRBJ2-7,.,TRBV6-5,.,TGTGCCAGCAGCAGGGGTTCCTCCTACGAGCAGTACTTC,CASSRGSSYEQYF
TRBJ1-2,TRBD1,TRBV5-6,.,TGTGCCAGCAGCTTGGCCGGGACAGGGGATGGCTACACCTTC,CASSLAGTGDGYTF
TRBJ2-5,TRBD2,TRBV11-2,once,TGTGCCAGCAGCATGCCGGGACTAGCGGGGAAAGAGACCCAGTACTTC,CASSMPGLAGKETQYF
TRBJ1-1,.,TRBV6-5,.,TGTGCCATCTCTAGGTCTTTCGGCACTGAAGCTTTCTTT,CAISRSFGTEAFF
TRBJ1-2,.,TRBV5-1,.,TGCGCCAGCAGTTATCCCCGGGAAGGGGGTGGCTACACCTTC,CASSYPREGGGYTF
TRBJ1-1,.,TRBV11-2,.,TGTGCCAGCAGCTTAGCGGGGTACGGCACTGAAGCTTTCTTT,CASSLAGYGTEAFF
TRBJ2-1,TRBD2,TRBV29-1,.,TGCAGCGTTGAGTTTTTCGGCCTAGCGGGGATCAATGAGCAGTTCTTC,CSVEFFGLAGINEQFF
TRBJ1-6,TRBD1,TRBV5-1,.,TGCGCCAGCAGCTTGGAGGGACAGGGGATTTCACCCCTCCACTTT,CASSLEGQGISPLHF
TRBJ1-1,.,TRBV9,.,TGTGCCAGCAGCGAAAGCCCCTCGGGGGGGTGGAACACTGAAGCTTTCTTT,CASSESPSGGWNTEAFF
TRBJ2-7,TRBD1,TRBV18,few,TGTGCCAGCTCCCGCAATCGACAGGGCCCCGAGCAGTACTTC,CASSRNRQGPEQYF
TRBJ1-1,TRBD1,TRBV5-1,.,TGCGCCAGCAGCTTGGGACAGGGCAGCACTGAAGCTTTCTTT,CASSLGQGSTEAFF
TRBJ2-1,TRBD2,TRBV9,.,TGTGCCAGCATCTGGACTAGCGTCATTATCAATGAGCAGTTCTTC,CASIWTSVIINEQFF
TRBJ1-2,TRBD1,TRBV18,.,TGTGCCAGCTCACCACCGCCCCGGACAGGGGGCGCATATGGCTACACCTTC,CASSPPPRTGGAYGYTF
TRBJ1-2,TRBD1,TRBV5-4,.,TGTGCCAGCAGCCGGATGGACAGGGGAGTCTATGGCTACACCTTC,CASSRMDRGVYGYTF
TRBJ2-7,.,TRBV18,.,TGTGCCAGCTCACCATCCAGGGACGAGCAGTACTTC,CASSPSRDEQYF
TRBJ2-7,TRBD1,TRBV13,.,TGTGCCAGCAGCTCCTTAGGAGGACAGGGGTCCTACGAGCAGTACTTC,CASSSLGGQGSYEQYF
TRBJ2-1,TRBD1,TRBV7-9,few,TGTGCCAGCAGGCCCGGGACAGGGAGCAATGAGCAGTTCTTC,CASRPGTGSNEQFF
TRBJ1-6,.,TRBV18,.,TGTGCCAGCTCACCGGGGGCAATAAGGGGAAATAATTCACCCCTCCACTTT,CASSPGAIRGNNSPLHF
TRBJ1-2,.,TRBV9,.,TGTGCCAGCAGCCCAGGACAGTCCGCTAACTATGGCTACACCTTC,CASSPGQSANYGYTF
TRBJ2-5,TRBD1,TRBV7-7,.,TGTGCCAGCAGCTTAGAGCACAGGGGGCGAGAGACCCAGTACTTC,CASSLEHRGRETQYF
TRBJ2-7,TRBD2,TRBV4-1,.,TGCGCCAGCAGCCAAGATCCGGTAGCGGGGGGGTCCTACGAGCAGTACTTC,CASSQDPVAGGSYEQYF